This T cell receptor (beta chain) was sequenced in a study of CD8+CD57+ T cells in acquired aplastic anemia. In germline, CDR1 is SGDLS, CDR2 YYNGEE. The CDR3 is made up of 12 amino acids. V was cut by 7 bases and J by 6 bases, with 13 bases left in between. In patients chosen for sequencing, flow cytometry had shown CD8+CD57+ cell expansion. Therapy had not been given to patients before blood sampling. TCR beta VDJ and CDR3 were profiled, and genomic DNA was the template. TCRdb used MiXCR to reprocess the reads, holding one entry per CDR3 protein. The sample has some 160,000 distinct CDR3 sequences, 45% to 55% seen once. This clonotype was seen at least ten times.

The receptor's source is a human donor with aplastic anemia. This chain joins TRBV9 and TRBJ1-1, with TRBD1 as a possible D gene (6 bases). The source material was sorted CD4+, CD8+, or CD8+CD57+ T cells (not recorded which) from PBMCs. CDR3 bases: TGTGCCAGCGGGGGCACGATCCCTGAAGCTTTCTTT. Translating it yields CASGGTIPEAFF.